The clone carrying this TCR beta chain was picked up one time. The data are from a study of blood T cell repertoires in COVID-19. Assay used: immunoSEQ multiplex PCR; TCRdb lists only in-frame clones, some missing. In the table there are under 200,000 clones, around 87% of which are singletons. The ends were cut back, 6 bases at V and 8 bases at J, with 13 bases in the middle. Per the germline V gene, CDR1 is SEHNR and CDR2 is FQNEAQ (reference sequence). This CDR3 spans 12 amino acids. The chain uses TRBV7-9 and TRBJ1-2, with a tentative D call TRBD1 (5 bases). The TCR was taken from a woman aged 70-85 years with COVID-19, enrolled during active disease. The specimen was peripheral blood. The CDR3 is CASSSAGHGYTF. The CDR3 DNA reads as TGTGCCAGCAGTTCGGCAGGGCACGGCTACACCTTC.